This is a list of T cell receptor beta chains from one sample in a study of T cell responses to AZD1222 COVID-19 vaccine. Produced via immunoSEQ multiplex PCR; TCRdb's table is partial and in-frame only. The data contain around 150,000 clones, around 90% of them singletons. The sequencing here drew on peripheral blood, taken on day 0 of AZD1222 vaccination. These TCRs come from an adult in good health. CDR3s include the opening cysteine and the closing phenylalanine or tryptophan. A D gene is named only where the DNA matches it firmly. Size is stated for part of the rows, as once, few or many counts, or as a class when the clone is expanded.

d_call	cdr3_length	v_call	clone_size	j_call	cdr3_nt	cdr3_aa
.	13	TRBV7-2	.	TRBJ1-3	TGTGCCAGCAGCTTCCTGCGGGGGGACACCATATATTTT	CASSFLRGDTIYF
TRBD1	15	TRBV27	.	TRBJ2-2	TGTGCCAGCAGCCGGGACAGGATTGATCCCGGGGAGCTGTTTTTT	CASSRDRIDPGELFF
.	12	TRBV7-3	.	TRBJ1-2	TGTGCCAGCACCGACAGTGTCTATGGCTACACCTTC	CASTDSVYGYTF
.	13	TRBV14	.	TRBJ1-1	TGTGCCAGCAGCCATGGGGGAGGCACTGAAGCTTTCTTT	CASSHGGGTEAFF
.	16	TRBV28	.	TRBJ2-2	TGTGCCAGCAGTTTATCTGGCGGGGCGAACACCGGGGAGCTGTTTTTT	CASSLSGGANTGELFF
.	15	TRBV5-6	.	TRBJ1-2	TGTGCCAGCAGCTTGGCGACCAGGGTATCAGGTGGCTACACCTTC	CASSLATRVSGGYTF
.	14	TRBV9	.	TRBJ2-7	TGTGCCAGCAGCCCCACAGAACACAAAGGCGAGCAGTACTTC	CASSPTEHKGEQYF
.	18	TRBV2	.	TRBJ1-3	TGTGCCAGCAGTGAAGGATCGCAGGGCGCGTTTCGTGGAAACACCATATATTTT	CASSEGSQGAFRGNTIYF
.	15	TRBV5-1	.	TRBJ2-3	TGCGCCAGCAGCATGTTTACTGGGGTGGGGGATACGCAGTATTTT	CASSMFTGVGDTQYF
TRBD2	16	TRBV5-4	.	TRBJ2-1	TGTGCCAGCAGCCGGCCTACTAGCGGGGCCTACAATGAGCAGTTCTTC	CASSRPTSGAYNEQFF
.	17	TRBV6-2/TRBV6-3	.	TRBJ1-5	TGTGCCAGCAGTTACTCGCGCAGGGCGGTCGTCAATCAGCCCCAGCATTTT	CASSYSRRAVVNQPQHF
.	13	TRBV28	.	TRBJ2-7	TGTGCCAGCAGTCCGCCGGCTCCTTACGAGCAGTACTTC	CASSPPAPYEQYF
.	16	TRBV6-6	.	TRBJ1-5	TGTGCCAGCAGTTACGCGGGGGCGGAAAGCAATCAGCCCCAGCATTTT	CASSYAGAESNQPQHF
.	14	TRBV4-3	.	TRBJ1-2	TGCGCCAGCAGCCAGGCGGGGGGGAGCTATGGCTACACCTTC	CASSQAGGSYGYTF
.	16	TRBV19	.	TRBJ1-2	TGTGCCAGTAGTATCTTTGGTACAGGAACTAACTATGGCTACACCTTC	CASSIFGTGTNYGYTF
TRBD1	17	TRBV5-1	.	TRBJ1-1	TGCGCCAGCAGCTTGGATCAGGGGGCCGCGGTGAACACTGAAGCTTTCTTT	CASSLDQGAAVNTEAFF
.	15	TRBV4-1	.	TRBJ1-5	TGCGCCAGCAGCCCCGGGCGGGCGAGCAATCAGCCCCAGCATTTT	CASSPGRASNQPQHF
.	12	TRBV4-1	.	TRBJ1-2	TGCGCCAGCAGCCAGGCCTCCTATGGCTACACCTTC	CASSQASYGYTF
.	12	TRBV3-1/TRBV3-2	.	TRBJ2-5	TGTGCCAGCGGAGGCGGACAAGAGACCCAGTACTTC	CASGGGQETQYF
.	15	TRBV27	few	TRBJ1-1	TGTGCCAGCAGTTTTGAGGGTGTGGGGAACACTGAAGCTTTCTTT	CASSFEGVGNTEAFF
TRBD1	15	TRBV7-6	once	TRBJ1-5	TGTGCCAGCAGCGGCGGGACAGGGGGAAATCAGCCCCAGCATTTT	CASSGGTGGNQPQHF
.	17	TRBV6-2/TRBV6-3	.	TRBJ1-5	TGTGCCAGCAGCCCTTTGGCCGGGACTGGTGTGAGTCAGCCCCAGCATTTT	CASSPLAGTGVSQPQHF
TRBD1	12	TRBV6-5	.	TRBJ1-1	TGTGCCAGCGAGAGGGGGACAGGCGAAGCTTTCTTT	CASERGTGEAFF
.	13	TRBV12-3/TRBV12-4	.	TRBJ2-5	TGTGCCAGCAGTGGGGGAGCCCCAGAGACCCAGTACTTC	CASSGGAPETQYF
TRBD1	13	TRBV5-1	.	TRBJ2-5	TGCGCCAGCAGCCAAGGGACAGGGGAGACCCAGTACTTC	CASSQGTGETQYF
TRBD1	14	TRBV9	.	TRBJ2-2	TGTGCCAGCAGCGCGGACAGGGACACCGGGGAGCTGTTTTTT	CASSADRDTGELFF
.	14	TRBV19	once	TRBJ2-7	TGTGCCAGTAGTACGACGGGATCAGGCTACGAGCAGTACTTC	CASSTTGSGYEQYF
.	15	TRBV7-9	.	TRBJ1-1	TGTGCCAGCAGCTTCTTATTGGGCCGGAACACTGAAGCTTTCTTT	CASSFLLGRNTEAFF
TRBD1	13	TRBV4-2	.	TRBJ1-2	TGTGCCAGCAGCCCGGACAGGGGTGATGGCTACACCTTC	CASSPDRGDGYTF
.	15	TRBV7-3	.	TRBJ2-3	TGTGCCAGCAGCTTAATGGGTGGAGGGTCAGATACGCAGTATTTT	CASSLMGGGSDTQYF
.	15	TRBV7-2	.	TRBJ1-2	TGTGCCAGCAGCCCCCGACAGTCGTTTAACTATGGCTACACCTTC	CASSPRQSFNYGYTF
.	14	TRBV9	once	TRBJ2-3	TGTGCCAGCAGCGCCAGACCTGGCACAGATACGCAGTATTTT	CASSARPGTDTQYF
TRBD1	16	TRBV7-6	.	TRBJ1-2	TGTGCCAGCAGCCGAGCCAAGGAGGGGGCGTGGGGTGGCTACACCTTC	CASSRAKEGAWGGYTF
.	13	TRBV10-3	.	TRBJ2-1	TGTGCCATCAGTCCCCCCGAGGTTACTGAGCAGTTCTTC	CAISPPEVTEQFF
TRBD2	15	TRBV5-1	.	TRBJ2-1	TGCGCCAGCAGCTTGTTGTCTAGCGGGGACAATGAGCAGTTCTTC	CASSLLSSGDNEQFF
TRBD2	15	TRBV9	.	TRBJ2-1	TGTGCCAGCAGCGTAGCGGGGGGGCCCGGAAATGAGCAGTTCTTC	CASSVAGGPGNEQFF
TRBD1	15	TRBV5-1	.	TRBJ1-5	TGCGCCAGCAGCTTGGACGGACAGGGGGTCTCCTCCCAGCATTTT	CASSLDGQGVSSQHF
.	12	TRBV6-5	.	TRBJ1-3	TGTGCCAGCTGGGGCGAAAGTGGCACCATATATTTT	CASWGESGTIYF
TRBD2	19	TRBV7-9	.	TRBJ2-3	TGTGCCAGCAGCCCACAGACCCGACTAGCGGGAGGATCGGCAGATACGCAGTATTTT	CASSPQTRLAGGSADTQYF